The 10 T cell receptor beta chains below come from one sample, sequenced in a study of early T cells in non-severe SARS-CoV-2 infection. MiXCR, run by TCRdb on the 5' RACE reads, gives a single entry per CDR3 protein. The sample shows some 30,000 distinct CDR3 sequences, roughly 4.6% of them seen only once. The sequencing used whole blood, collected at baseline. These receptors all come from an adult who was a healthcare worker with PCR-confirmed SARS-CoV-2 infection or an uninfected control (not recorded which).

This clonotype has ten or more counts. In DNA, the CDR3 is TGCGCCAGCAGTGAGGTAGCGGGAGGACCCAAAAACATTCAGTACTTC. Its translation: CASSEVAGGPKNIQYF. This rearrangement joins TRBV10-1 to TRBJ2-4, with 10 bases identical to TRBD2. This CDR3 has 16 amino acids. Trimming removed 2 bases from V and 2 bases from J; junction bases left unmatched: 3. CDR1 and CDR2 (germline): WNHNN, SYGVQD (reference sequence).

This clonotype was recorded at least ten times. The chain couples TRBV11-2 to TRBJ2-7; the D is unclear. The germline V and J ends were trimmed by 5 bases and 2 bases, with 7 bases remaining between them. CDR1 is SGHAT, CDR2 FQNNGV, per germline. This CDR3 is built from 12 residues. CDR3 DNA sequence: TGTGCCAGCAGCGTTCGTCCCTACGAGCAGTACTTC. Amino acids: CASSVRPYEQYF. Filled out from reference TRBV11-2 and TRBJ2-7, the complete variable domain reads EAGVAQSPRYKIIEKRQSVAFWCNPISGHATLYWYQQILGQGPKLLIQFQNNGVVDDSQLPKDRFSAERLKGVDSTLKIQPAKLEDSAVYLCASSVRPYEQYFGPGTRLTVT.

In this sample, this clonotype turned up many times. The chain has TRBV30 and TRBJ1-3; a weak D match, TRBD1 (5 bases). Trimming cost V 2 bases and J 3 bases, with 14 bases left between them. The CDR3 spans 15 residues. CDR1 and CDR2 from the germline V gene are GTSNPN and SVGIG (reference sequence). This chain's CDR3 is CAWSPPGTVGNTIYF. CDR3 bases: TGTGCCTGGAGTCCGCCCGGGACGGTTGGAAACACCATATATTTT.

This clonotype was picked up a small number of times. The chain recombines TRBV7-9 with TRBJ2-5; possibly TRBD1 or TRBD2 for D (5 bases each). The V end was cut by 4 bases, the J end by 2 bases, with 14 bases between. Germline CDR1 and CDR2: SEHNR and FQNEAQ (reference sequence). The CDR3 sequence is 15 residues long. CDR3 nucleotides: TGTGCCAGCAGCTCCATGTCAGGGAGTCAAGAGACCCAGTACTTC. Its translation: CASSSMSGSQETQYF.

This clonotype was seen just once. A clone one base away is much larger, so this may be a read error. The CDR3 DNA reads TGTGCCAGCAAGGGAGATCACTCTGGGGCCAACGTCCTGACTTTC. Translating it yields CASKGDHSGANVLTF. V and J are TRBV6-1 and TRBJ2-6; D might be TRBD2 (5 bases). Germline assignment: CDR1 MNHNS and CDR2 SASEGT. The CDR3 covers 15 residues. The V and J ends lost 7 bases and 0 bases respectively, with 10 bases between them.

This clonotype has ten or more counts. This rearrangement joins TRBV28 to TRBJ1-6, with 7 bases that match TRBD1. V dropped 10 bases and J dropped 7; count of bases not matched to a gene: 10. This CDR3 has 14 residues. CDR1 and CDR2 (germline): MDHEN, SYDVKM. CDR3 sequence: CATEEQGRNSPLHF. The CDR3, as DNA: TGTGCCACCGAAGAACAGGGGAGGAATTCACCCCTCCACTTT. The variable domain in full, with the rest retrieved from reference TRBV28 and TRBJ1-6, is DVKVTQSSRYLVKRTGEKVFLECVQDMDHENMFWYRQDPGLGLRLIYFSYDVKMKEKGDIPEGYSVSREKKERFSLILESASTNQTSMYLCATEEQGRNSPLHFGNGTRLTVT.

This clonotype was seen many times. This sequence joins TRBV18 and TRBJ1-1; D gene uncertain. The V gene's germline CDR1 is KGHSH and CDR2 LQKENI. Trimming removed 6 bases at V and 3 bases at J, with 11 bases between. This CDR3 region has 13 residues. In DNA, the CDR3 is TGTGCCAGCTCGCCGATGAAGGACACTGAAGCTTTCTTT. Its protein product is CASSPMKDTEAFF.

In this sample, this clonotype turned up many times. The chain carries TRBV5-6 and TRBJ2-2; perhaps TRBD2 as D (6 bases). Trimming cost V 4 bases and J 6 bases, with 16 bases left between them. The CDR3 totals 15 residues. Germline lookup yields CDR1 SGHDT and CDR2 YYEEEE. For the CDR3, the DNA is TGTGCCAGCAGCCGCCCTCGGGGGTCTGCCGGGGAGCTGTTTTTT. It encodes CASSRPRGSAGELFF.

This clonotype is labeled medium-sized. The chain recombines TRBV5-1 with TRBJ2-1; possible D gene TRBD1, 6 bases. V lost 0 bases and J lost 6, with 13 bases in between. Germline loops: CDR1 SGHRS, CDR2 YFSETQ. This CDR3 comprises 15 residues. The CDR3 DNA reads TGCGCCAGCAGCTTGGGGGCAGGGGAAGCCAATGAGCAGTTCTTC. It translates to CASSLGAGEANEQFF.

This clonotype showed up many times. The chain is built from TRBV11-2 and TRBJ2-3; 10 bases match TRBD2. J lost 0 bases, V lost 1 base, and 1 base had no gene match. Germline V gene lookup returns CDR1 SGHAT and CDR2 FQNNGV. This CDR3 has 16 amino acids. The CDR3 nucleotides are TGTGCCAGCAGCTTAGGACTAGCGGGCAGCACAGATACGCAGTATTTT. This translates into CASSLGLAGSTDTQYF.